The clone carrying this T cell receptor beta chain was detected only a few times. Its antigen is as yet unknown. This entry belongs to a study of beta chain features in type 1 diabetes. Study-wide findings and caveats: All four CD4+ subsets from Type 1 diabetes patients carried moderately but significantly shorter TCRB CDR3s.

cDNA synthesis used the whole RNA isolate, giving expressed TCRB sequences. Measured with immunoSEQ multiplex PCR; TCRdb has only the in-frame clones, and not every one. The sample yields about 300,000 clones, approximately 15% seen once. Trimming cost V 0 bases and J 15 bases; bases outside gene matches: 9. The germline V gene has CDR1 MNHEY and CDR2 SVGAGI. This CDR3 has 15 residues. The receptor was isolated from a woman under 30 with type 1 diabetes. The chain carries TRBV6-5 and TRBJ2-1; 12 bases map to TRBD2. The sample was naive CD4+ T cells from blood. This CDR3 is CASSYSGLAGGPWFF. For the CDR3, the DNA is TGTGCCAGCAGTTACTCGGGCCTAGCGGGAGGGCCCTGGTTCTTC.